Listed here is a single T cell receptor beta chain. The antigen is undetermined. CDR1 SGHTA and CDR2 FQGNSA come from the germline V gene. CDR3 length: 14 amino acids. Trimming left V 5 bases short and J 5 bases short, with 16 bases between. The naive CD8 population came from CD45RO-negative cells selected for CCR7, without terminally differentiated effector memory CD45RA+ cells. Only in-frame clones appear in the TCRdb table, and some are missing; sequencing was by immunoSEQ multiplex PCR. The repertoire holds some 2 million clones, with around 96% as singletons. The data were taken from a study of shared clonotypes between healthy human individuals. Study overall: The study used three CD4 naive, three CD4 memory, two CD8 naive and one CD8 memory plate per donor.

Notes on the study in general: A generally larger estimated richness was seen in naive subsets than in memory subsets. Blood alone was sampled, and tissue repertoires likely differ.

The rearrangement links TRBV7-2 to TRBJ2-7; D is perhaps TRBD2 (5 bases). The sequence derives from a man younger than 30 in good health. The sequencing sample was made of naive CD8+ T cells sorted from blood. The CDR3 DNA follows: TGTGCCAGCAGCCCGCGGGTGGAGGCTAACGAGCAGTACTTC. Its protein is CASSPRVEANEQYF.